One and the same sample provided the 7 T cell receptor beta chains below, sequenced in a study of cytomegalovirus exposure and HLA in healthy donors. Vbeta (60) and Jbeta (13) primers were used in the PCR. Assay used: immunoSEQ multiplex PCR; TCRdb lists only in-frame clones, some missing. Of under 200,000 clones in the sample, approximately 80% are singletons; the top ten hold 1.5% to 2%. Sequenced input: PBMCs. All receptors come from a man aged 18 to 30 in good health and CMV-seronegative.

Comments on this clone: One junction end does not reproduce the germline sequence, and a read error may be involved. The chain has TRBV13 and TRBJ1-2; 10 nucleotides agree with TRBD1. The CDR3 loop spans 16 amino acids. Germline-derived CDR1 and CDR2 are PRHDT and FYEKMQ (reference sequence). CDR3 loop: CASRFLRQGAVYGYTF. CDR3 coding DNA: TGTGCCAGCCGCTTTCTTAGACAGGGGGCGGTCTATGGCTACACCTTC.

The V call is TRBV2, the J call TRBJ2-7; 7 nucleotides match TRBD1. CDR3 length: 12 amino acids. The V segment lost 6 bases and the J segment 3 bases; nucleotides outside the gene matches: 2. The germline CDR1 and CDR2 sequences are SNHLY and FYNNEI. The CDR3, as DNA: TGTGCCAGCAGGGCAGGGGGCTACGAGCAGTACTTC. Amino acids: CASRAGGYEQYF.

V is TRBV5-1 and J is TRBJ2-1; the D gene is possibly TRBD1 (6 bases). V was cut by 3 bases and J by 6 bases, with 7 bases left in between. The germline gives CDR1 SGHRS, CDR2 YFSETQ. This CDR3 comprises 12 residues. This CDR3 is CASSSQGNEQFF. The CDR3 nucleotides are TGCGCCAGCAGCTCACAGGGCAATGAGCAGTTCTTC.

There are a few counts of this clone. The rearrangement joins TRBV16 to TRBJ2-3; D might be TRBD2 (5 bases). Germline loops: CDR1 KGHSY, CDR2 FQNENV. This CDR3 has 13 amino acids. V lost 3 bases, J lost 8 bases, and 12 bases lay in between. DNA for the CDR3: TGTGCCAGCAGCCAGGCCCAGGCGGGTACGCAGTATTTT. Protein: CASSQAQAGTQYF.

The rearrangement links TRBV2 to TRBJ1-1; D remains unclear. V was pared by 4 bases and J by 4 bases, with 7 bases between. The V gene's germline CDR1 is SNHLY and CDR2 FYNNEI. This CDR3 spans 12 amino acids. CDR3 nucleotides: TGTGCCAGCAGTGGTGTCCGCACTGAAGCTTTCTTT. Its translation: CASSGVRTEAFF. Together with reference TRBV2 and TRBJ1-1, the CDR3 gives the full variable domain: EPEVTQTPSHQVTQMGQEVILRCVPISNHLYFYWYRQILGQKVEFLVSFYNNEISEKSEIFDDQFSVERPDGSNFTLKIRSTKLEDSAMYFCASSGVRTEAFFGQGTRLTVV.

The chain is built from TRBV2 and TRBJ1-4; TRBD1 might be the D (6 bases). Germline V CDR1 and CDR2: SNHLY, FYNNEI. V lost 0 bases and J lost 10, with 9 bases in between. There are 13 residues in the CDR3. The CDR3 coding sequence is TGTGCCAGCAGTGAAGCAGGGGGGGTAAAACTGTTTTTT. Its translation: CASSEAGGVKLFF.

This chain uses TRBV4-1 with TRBJ1-5; weak D call: TRBD1 (5 bases). The CDR3 has 18 residues. CDR1 and CDR2 from the germline V gene are MGHRA and YSYEKL. The V end lost 1 base, the J end lost 1 base, and 17 bases lay between the germline ends. CDR3 DNA: TGCGCCAGCAGCCAAGGGTCTATAGGGGTTGGAAGCAATCAGCCCCAGCATTTT. Encoded protein: CASSQGSIGVGSNQPQHF.